These T cell receptor beta chains were read from a single sample in a study of blood T cell repertoires in COVID-19. Data came from immunoSEQ multiplex PCR; TCRdb stores just in-frame clones and leaves some out. The table has 35,000 to 50,000 clones, roughly 82% seen once. The material sequenced was peripheral blood. These receptors were taken from a woman aged 60-75 years with acute or convalescent COVID-19. Both conserved end residues are trimmed from each CDR3. Not every row has a clone size; where given, it reads once, few, many or a size class.

V gene: TRBV10-1; J gene: TRBJ2-7; clone size: .; CDR3 protein: ASIKGTGVYEQY
V gene: TRBV7-2; J gene: TRBJ1-6; clone size: .; CDR3 protein: ASSATVQPRSPLH
V gene: TRBV6-1; J gene: TRBJ1-3; clone size: .; CDR3 protein: ASSEGQRNTIY
V gene: TRBV5-1; J gene: TRBJ2-3; clone size: .; CDR3 protein: ASKEYTDTQY
V gene: TRBV11-2; J gene: TRBJ2-1; clone size: .; CDR3 protein: ASSPRWMSGGVNEQF
V gene: TRBV9; J gene: TRBJ1-1; clone size: .; CDR3 protein: ASSGYRGIRTEAF
V gene: TRBV19; J gene: TRBJ1-4; clone size: .; CDR3 protein: ASRKTGGVSSNEKLF
V gene: TRBV7-2; J gene: TRBJ1-2; clone size: .; CDR3 protein: ASSSGGGYT
V gene: TRBV25-1; J gene: TRBJ1-6; clone size: few; CDR3 protein: ASSFQGTNSPLH
V gene: TRBV6-2/TRBV6-3; J gene: TRBJ1-5; clone size: .; CDR3 protein: ASSYSGGQGKNQPQH
V gene: TRBV11-2; J gene: TRBJ2-5; clone size: .; CDR3 protein: ASSRTDVQETQY
V gene: TRBV19; J gene: TRBJ2-1; clone size: .; CDR3 protein: ASSQTSGVYNEQF
V gene: TRBV4-1; J gene: TRBJ2-1; clone size: .; CDR3 protein: ASSPQVAYNEQF
V gene: TRBV27; J gene: TRBJ1-2; clone size: .; CDR3 protein: ASSYQGRGNYGYT
V gene: TRBV4-2; J gene: TRBJ2-3; clone size: few; CDR3 protein: ASSQGLAGGVTDTQY
V gene: TRBV9; J gene: TRBJ1-1; clone size: .; CDR3 protein: ASSGDRGYTEAF
V gene: TRBV11-3; J gene: TRBJ1-2; clone size: .; CDR3 protein: ASSTTLGVGYT
V gene: TRBV5-1; J gene: TRBJ1-2; clone size: .; CDR3 protein: AIPQGTAYGYT
V gene: TRBV4-1; J gene: TRBJ1-2; clone size: .; CDR3 protein: ASRGRGSYGYT
V gene: TRBV4-2; J gene: TRBJ2-7; clone size: .; CDR3 protein: ASSRTGGTYEQY
V gene: TRBV12-5; J gene: TRBJ2-5; clone size: .; CDR3 protein: ASGSSGQETQY
V gene: TRBV6-5; J gene: TRBJ1-1; clone size: .; CDR3 protein: ASSYSRPGRAKAF
V gene: TRBV29-1; J gene: TRBJ2-3; clone size: .; CDR3 protein: SVEESHTDTQY
V gene: TRBV2; J gene: TRBJ2-2; clone size: .; CDR3 protein: ASDRGGNTGELF
V gene: TRBV7-3; J gene: TRBJ2-4; clone size: .; CDR3 protein: ASSPTGTGIQY
V gene: TRBV7-3; J gene: TRBJ2-3; clone size: .; CDR3 protein: ASSLIGGTDTQY
V gene: TRBV3-1/TRBV3-2; J gene: TRBJ1-2; clone size: few; CDR3 protein: ASSRSGTQKGGYT
V gene: TRBV10-3; J gene: TRBJ2-7; clone size: few; CDR3 protein: AIRETLKSSYEQY
V gene: TRBV25-1; J gene: TRBJ2-1; clone size: few; CDR3 protein: ASSENTHEQF
V gene: TRBV19; J gene: TRBJ1-5; clone size: .; CDR3 protein: ATTSRTGGRVGNQPQH
V gene: TRBV5-1; J gene: TRBJ2-1; clone size: .; CDR3 protein: ASSITGTVENNEQF
V gene: TRBV19; J gene: TRBJ1-2; clone size: few; CDR3 protein: AAFAGLYGYT
V gene: TRBV5-1; J gene: TRBJ2-2; clone size: few; CDR3 protein: ASSLDGRANTGELF
V gene: TRBV7-9; J gene: TRBJ2-5; clone size: .; CDR3 protein: ASSPQETQY
V gene: TRBV19; J gene: TRBJ2-1; clone size: .; CDR3 protein: ASSIGTGAFDEQF
V gene: TRBV6-1; J gene: TRBJ2-7; clone size: .; CDR3 protein: ASSEEAGGREQY
V gene: TRBV2; J gene: TRBJ2-1; clone size: once; CDR3 protein: ASREVAGGSNEQF
V gene: TRBV27; J gene: TRBJ2-5; clone size: once; CDR3 protein: ASSPRPRGQETQY
V gene: TRBV7-3; J gene: TRBJ1-1; clone size: .; CDR3 protein: ASSSTGLATEAF
V gene: TRBV6-5; J gene: TRBJ2-7; clone size: .; CDR3 protein: ASSPDRGRIGEQY